This T cell receptor beta chain was sequenced for a study of T-cell memory formation after mild COVID-19. TCRdb analysed the 5' RACE reads with MiXCR anew, one entry per CDR3 protein. This sample carries fewer than 250,000 distinct CDR3 sequences, around 27% of them seen once, and the ten largest clones take 10% to 12%. The CDR3 is made up of 20 amino acids. Trimming stripped 1 base from V and 3 bases from J, with 29 bases between. Germline V gene sequence: CDR1 SGHRS, CDR2 YFSETQ. Sequenced material: PBMCs or a T cell subset sorted from them (not recorded which). The rearrangement links TRBV5-1 to TRBJ2-7, with TRBD2 as a possible D gene (6 bases). This clonotype originated in an adult woman who had mild COVID-19 (a few samples of this study predate the infection). Cell type and time point are not known. The CDR3 coding sequence is TGCGCCAGCAGCTTGCGTGGGGCCCCTACCGCGGCGGGGCTAAACTACGAGCAGTACTTC. This codes for CASSLRGAPTAAGLNYEQYF.